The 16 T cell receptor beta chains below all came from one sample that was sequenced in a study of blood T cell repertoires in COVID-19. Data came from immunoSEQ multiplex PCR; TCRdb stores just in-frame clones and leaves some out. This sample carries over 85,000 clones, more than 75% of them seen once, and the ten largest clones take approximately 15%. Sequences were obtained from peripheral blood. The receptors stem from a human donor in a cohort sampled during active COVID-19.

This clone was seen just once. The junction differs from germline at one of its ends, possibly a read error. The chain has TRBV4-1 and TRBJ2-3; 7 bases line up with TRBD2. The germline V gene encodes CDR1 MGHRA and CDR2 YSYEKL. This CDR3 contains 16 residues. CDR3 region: CASTQGDYRTTDTQYF. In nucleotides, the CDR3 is TGCGCCAGCACCCAAGGGGACTACAGGACCACAGATACGCAGTATTTT.

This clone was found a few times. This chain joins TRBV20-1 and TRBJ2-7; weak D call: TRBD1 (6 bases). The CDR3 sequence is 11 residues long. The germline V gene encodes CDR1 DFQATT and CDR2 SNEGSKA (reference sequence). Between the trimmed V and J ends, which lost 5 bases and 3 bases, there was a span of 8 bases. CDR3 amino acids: CSAADSYEQYF. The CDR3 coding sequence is TGCAGTGCTGCGGACAGCTACGAGCAGTACTTC.

The CDR3: CASSPQGRREKLFF. The CDR3 nucleotides are TGTGCCAGCAGCCCACAGGGGCGGCGTGAAAAACTGTTTTTT. V usage is TRBV6-5 and J usage is TRBJ1-4; 7 positions match TRBD1. The germline gives CDR1 MNHEY, CDR2 SVGAGI. Losses at the gene ends were 6 bases for V and 7 bases for J; bases not matched to a gene: 8. CDR3 size: 14 residues.

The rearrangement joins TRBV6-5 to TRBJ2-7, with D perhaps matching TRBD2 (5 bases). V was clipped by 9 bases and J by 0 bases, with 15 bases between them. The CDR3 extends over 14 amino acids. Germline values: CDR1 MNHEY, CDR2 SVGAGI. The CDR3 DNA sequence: TGTGCCAGTGGGTTAGCGAAAAGCTCCTACGAGCAGTACTTC. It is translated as CASGLAKSSYEQYF.

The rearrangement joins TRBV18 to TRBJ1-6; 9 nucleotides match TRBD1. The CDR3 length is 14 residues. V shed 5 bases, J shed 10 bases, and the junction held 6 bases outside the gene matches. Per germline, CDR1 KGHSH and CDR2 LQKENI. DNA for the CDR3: TGTGCCAGCTCATCGGGACAGGGAGGATCACCCCTCCACTTT. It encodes CASSSGQGGSPLHF.

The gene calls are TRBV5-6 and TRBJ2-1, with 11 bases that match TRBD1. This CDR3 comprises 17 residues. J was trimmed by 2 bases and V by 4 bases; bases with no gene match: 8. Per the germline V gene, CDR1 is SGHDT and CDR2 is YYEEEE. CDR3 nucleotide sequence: TGTGCCAGCAGCCCGTTGGGACAGGGGGGAACCTACAATGAGCAGTTCTTC. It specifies CASSPLGQGGTYNEQFF. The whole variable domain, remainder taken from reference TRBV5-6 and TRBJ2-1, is DAGVTQSPTHLIKTRGQQVTLRCSPKSGHDTVSWYQQALGQGPQFIFQYYEEEERQRGNFPDRFSGHQFPNYSSELNVNALLLGDSALYLCASSPLGQGGTYNEQFFGPGTRLTVL.

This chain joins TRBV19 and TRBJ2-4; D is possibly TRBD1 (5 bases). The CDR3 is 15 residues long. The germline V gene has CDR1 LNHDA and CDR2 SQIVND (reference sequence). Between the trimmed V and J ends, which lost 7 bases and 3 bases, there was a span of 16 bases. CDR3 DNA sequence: TGTGCCAGTAACCCCCAGGGCATCCTCAAAAACATTCAGTACTTC. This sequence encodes CASNPQGILKNIQYF.

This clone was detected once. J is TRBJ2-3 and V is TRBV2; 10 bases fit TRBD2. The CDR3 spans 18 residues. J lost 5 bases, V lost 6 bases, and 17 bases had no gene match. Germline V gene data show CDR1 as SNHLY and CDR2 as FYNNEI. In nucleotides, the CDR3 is TGTGCCAGCAGCCCCCTTCGAGGGTTAGCGGGGGGATTAGATACGCAGTATTTT. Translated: CASSPLRGLAGGLDTQYF.

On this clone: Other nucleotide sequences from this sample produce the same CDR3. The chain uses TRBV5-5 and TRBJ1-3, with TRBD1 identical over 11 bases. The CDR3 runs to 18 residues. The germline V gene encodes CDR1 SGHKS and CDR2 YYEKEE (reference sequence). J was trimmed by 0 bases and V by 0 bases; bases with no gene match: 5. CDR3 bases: TGTGCCAGCAGCTTGGTTCGGGACAGGGGGGGCTCTGGAAACACCATATATTTT. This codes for CASSLVRDRGGSGNTIYF. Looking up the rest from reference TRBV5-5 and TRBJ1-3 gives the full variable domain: DAGVTQSPTHLIKTRGQQVTLRCSPISGHKSVSWYQQVLGQGPQFIFQYYEKEERGRGNFPDRFSARQFPNYSSELNVNALLLGDSALYLCASSLVRDRGGSGNTIYFGEGSWLTVV.

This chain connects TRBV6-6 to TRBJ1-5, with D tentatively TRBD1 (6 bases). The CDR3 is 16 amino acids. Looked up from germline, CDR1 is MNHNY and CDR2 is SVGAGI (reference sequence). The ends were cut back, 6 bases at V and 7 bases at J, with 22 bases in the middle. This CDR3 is CASSPYPSTGTQPQHF. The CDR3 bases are TGTGCCAGCAGCCCCTATCCATCGACAGGAACCCAGCCCCAGCATTTT.

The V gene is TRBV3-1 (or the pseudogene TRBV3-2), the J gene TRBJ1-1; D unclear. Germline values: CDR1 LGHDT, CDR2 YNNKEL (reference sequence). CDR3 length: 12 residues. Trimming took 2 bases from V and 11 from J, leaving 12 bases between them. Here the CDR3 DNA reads TGTGCCAGCAGCCAACCTCGTGGGAGTGCTTTCTTT. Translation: CASSQPRGSAFF.

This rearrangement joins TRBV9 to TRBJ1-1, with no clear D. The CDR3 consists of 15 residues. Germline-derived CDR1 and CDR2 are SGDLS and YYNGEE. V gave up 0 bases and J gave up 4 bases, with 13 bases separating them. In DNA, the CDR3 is TGTGCCAGCAGCGTAGATCCGGGTTTGGGCACTGAAGCTTTCTTT. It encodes CASSVDPGLGTEAFF.

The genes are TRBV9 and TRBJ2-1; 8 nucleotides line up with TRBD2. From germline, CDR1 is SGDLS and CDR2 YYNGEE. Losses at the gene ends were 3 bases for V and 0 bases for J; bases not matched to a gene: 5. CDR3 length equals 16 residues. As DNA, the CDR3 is TGTGCCAGCAGCGCGGGCGGGGGGACCTCCTACAATGAGCAGTTCTTC. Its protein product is CASSAGGGTSYNEQFF.

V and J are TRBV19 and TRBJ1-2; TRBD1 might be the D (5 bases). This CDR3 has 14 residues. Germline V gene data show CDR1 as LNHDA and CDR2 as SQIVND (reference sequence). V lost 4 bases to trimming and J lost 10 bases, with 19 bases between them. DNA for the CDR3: TGTGCCAGTAGTAAGGCTGGGGCAGGAATGAACTACACCTTC. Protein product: CASSKAGAGMNYTF.

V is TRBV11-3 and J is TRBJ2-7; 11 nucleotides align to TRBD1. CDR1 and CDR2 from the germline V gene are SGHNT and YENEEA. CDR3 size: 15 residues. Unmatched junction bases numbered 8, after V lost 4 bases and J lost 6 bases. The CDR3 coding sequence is TGTGCCAGCAGCTCGGGACAGGGGGTTGCGAGCGAGCAGTACTTC. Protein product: CASSSGQGVASEQYF. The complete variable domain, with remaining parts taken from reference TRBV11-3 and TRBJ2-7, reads EAGVVQSPRYKIIEKKQPVAFWCNPISGHNTLYWYLQNLGQGPELLIRYENEEAVDDSQLPKDRFSAERLKGVDSTLKIQPAELGDSAVYLCASSSGQGVASEQYFGPGTRLTVT.

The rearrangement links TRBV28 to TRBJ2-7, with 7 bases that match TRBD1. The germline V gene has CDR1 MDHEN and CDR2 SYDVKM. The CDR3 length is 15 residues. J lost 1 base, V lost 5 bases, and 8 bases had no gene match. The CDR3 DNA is TGTGCCAGCAGTGACATAAAGGGGGCTTCCTACGAGCAGTACTTC. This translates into CASSDIKGASYEQYF.